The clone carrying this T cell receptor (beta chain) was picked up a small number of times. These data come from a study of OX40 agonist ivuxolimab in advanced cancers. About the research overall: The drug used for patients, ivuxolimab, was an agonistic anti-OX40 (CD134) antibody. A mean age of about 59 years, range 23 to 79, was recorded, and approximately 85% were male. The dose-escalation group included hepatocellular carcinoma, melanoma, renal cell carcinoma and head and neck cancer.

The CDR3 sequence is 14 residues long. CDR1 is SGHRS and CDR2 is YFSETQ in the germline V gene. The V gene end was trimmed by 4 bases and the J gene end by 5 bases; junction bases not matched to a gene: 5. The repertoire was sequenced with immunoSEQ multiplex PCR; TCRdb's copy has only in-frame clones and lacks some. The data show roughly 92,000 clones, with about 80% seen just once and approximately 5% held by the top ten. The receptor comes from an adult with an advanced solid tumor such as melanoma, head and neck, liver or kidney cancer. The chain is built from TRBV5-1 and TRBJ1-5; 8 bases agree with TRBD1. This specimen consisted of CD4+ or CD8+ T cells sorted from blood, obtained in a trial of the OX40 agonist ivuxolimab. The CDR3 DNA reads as TGCGCCAGCAGCGCCGGGACAGGCGATCAGCCCCAGCATTTT. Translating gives CASSAGTGDQPQHF.